This T cell receptor beta chain derives from a study of cytomegalovirus exposure and HLA in healthy donors. Overall study context: Genotyping showed about 80% of roughly 400 donors falling in the Caucasian-associated ancestry cluster. General study results and limits: Further analysis was carried out later, and it showed several of the most significant clusters appearing linked to common viral pathogens.

As concerns this clone: Antigen unknown.

The germline V and J ends were trimmed by 2 bases and 4 bases, with 10 bases remaining between them. This CDR3 is 14 amino acids long. Germline CDR1 reads SGHRS; CDR2 reads YFSETQ. PCR used 60 Vbeta primers and 13 Jbeta primers. Profiling relied on immunoSEQ multiplex PCR, and the TCRdb table lists in-frame clones only, not all of them. The sample has approximately 100,000 clones, more than 65% seen once; the top ten hold 10% to 13%. The sequence derives from a woman aged 18 to 35 in good health and CMV-seropositive. The source material was PBMCs. The rearrangement links TRBV5-1 to TRBJ2-1, with D possibly being TRBD1 (6 bases). The CDR3 loop reads CASSFRQEYNEQFF. DNA of the CDR3: TGCGCCAGCAGCTTCAGACAGGAGTACAATGAGCAGTTCTTC.